This is a list of T cell receptor beta chains from one sample in a study of CD8+ T cells in alopecia areata. Clones were read by immunoSEQ multiplex PCR, and TCRdb kept only the in-frame ones, dropping some. The table includes approximately 89,000 clones, less than 50% detected once. The sequencing input was CD4+ T cells sorted from blood. Every receptor here comes from a human donor with alopecia areata. Each CDR3 is given with its conserved first and last residue. The D gene is left open where the match is weak. Part of the rows lack a size; the others show once, few, many or a class for expanded clones.

V gene	D gene	clone size	J gene	CDR3 DNA	CDR3 protein
TRBV29-1	.	few	TRBJ2-1	TGCAGCGTTGAAGCAGGGCAGGGAGTTGAGCAGTTCTTC	CSVEAGQGVEQFF
TRBV27	.	.	TRBJ2-3	TGTGCCAGCAAAGGGGCCCTAAGCACAGATACGCAGTATTTT	CASKGALSTDTQYF
TRBV6-6	.	few	TRBJ2-5	TGTGCCAGCTGTGGAGAAACGGAGACCCAGTACTTC	CASCGETETQYF
TRBV5-1	TRBD1	few	TRBJ2-3	TGCGCCAGCAGCGGGGACAGGGCTTACACAGATACGCAGTATTTT	CASSGDRAYTDTQYF
TRBV10-3	.	.	TRBJ2-5	TGTGCCATCAGTGAGGTTGGCACCCAAGAGACCCAGTACTTC	CAISEVGTQETQYF
TRBV29-1	.	.	TRBJ2-3	TGCAGCGTTCTGGGGGGAGTGGGCACAGATACGCAGTATTTT	CSVLGGVGTDTQYF
TRBV5-1	TRBD1	few	TRBJ2-3	TGCGCCAGCAGCCTAGGACAGGGCCCAGATACGCAGTATTTT	CASSLGQGPDTQYF
TRBV27	.	.	TRBJ2-5	TGTGCCAGCAGAGAGACCCAGTACTTC	CASRETQYF
TRBV29-1	.	.	TRBJ2-1	TGCAGCGTGAAACCAGAATACAATGAGCAGTTCTTC	CSVKPEYNEQFF
TRBV30	.	few	TRBJ2-5	TGTGCCTGGAGCCGCGTAGAGACCCAGTACTTC	CAWSRVETQYF
TRBV29-1	TRBD2	.	TRBJ2-7	TGCAGCGTTGTGCGGGAGTCATACCACGAGCAGTACTTC	CSVVRESYHEQYF
TRBV28	.	few	TRBJ1-5	TGTGCCAGCAGTCCGGGGGGTTTTCAGCCCCAGCATTTT	CASSPGGFQPQHF
TRBV29-1	.	few	TRBJ1-1	TGCAGCGTTGAAGGGACCGAAGCTTTCTTT	CSVEGTEAFF
TRBV29-1	.	.	TRBJ2-7	TGCAGCGTCATGGTAGTTCCCGAGCAGTACTTC	CSVMVVPEQYF
TRBV27	.	.	TRBJ2-2	TGTGCCAGCAGTTCCCGCGGAGCCGGCACCGGGGAGCTGTTTTTT	CASSSRGAGTGELFF
TRBV28	.	.	TRBJ2-3	TGTGCCAGCTCCCAAACCGCAGATACGCAGTATTTT	CASSQTADTQYF
TRBV28	.	few	TRBJ2-7	TGTGCCACCTCGGGACACCTTTCCTACGAGCAGTACTTC	CATSGHLSYEQYF
TRBV25-1	TRBD2	.	TRBJ2-7	TGTGCCAGCAGGAGCGGGACCCGCGAGCAGTACTTC	CASRSGTREQYF
TRBV29-1	.	.	TRBJ2-5	TGCAGCGTTGAATCAAAGCTCGTGGAGACCCAGTACTTC	CSVESKLVETQYF
TRBV29-1	.	.	TRBJ1-5	TGCAGCGTTGGTAGCAGCGTACCAAATCAGCCCCAGCATTTT	CSVGSSVPNQPQHF